This T cell receptor beta chain was identified during a study of T-cell reconstitution after alpha-beta-depleted transplantation in children. The study's findings and limits: After transplant, high TCRbeta diversity at day 60 in some patients arose from surviving recipient T cells and thymic progenitors. Alpha-beta T cells present about two months after transplant were reported to originate from several hundred expanded graft clones. T-cell counts and diversity at one year post-transplant came mainly from newly produced T cells.

Unique molecular identifiers were used in preparing the TCRbeta library. MiXCR, run by TCRdb on the PCR reads, gives a single entry per CDR3 protein. The sample records around 200,000 distinct CDR3 sequences, about a sixth being singletons. Per germline, CDR1 SGHRS and CDR2 YFSETQ. The ends were cut back, 4 bases at V and 3 bases at J, with 4 bases in the middle. The CDR3 loop spans 11 amino acids. Details on this clonotype: Its antigen is currently unknown.

The receptor was isolated from a male patient between 2 and 10 years old who had a stem cell transplant for acute lymphoblastic leukemia, so the T cells may come from the graft donor. This specimen consisted of PBMCs, mostly from graft donor cells, obtained 360 days after TCRalphabeta/CD19-depleted stem cell transplant. This chain uses TRBV5-1 with TRBJ1-1, with unresolved D. CDR3 in amino acids: CASSRDTEAFF. CDR3 nucleotide sequence: TGCGCCAGCAGCAGAGACACTGAAGCTTTCTTT.